This T cell receptor (beta chain) was documented in a study of blood T cell repertoires in COVID-19. For the study at large: The cDNA or gDNA used as material had been derived from T cells, B-cell-depleted T cells, or PBMCs.

The germline CDR1 and CDR2 sequences are LGHDT and YNNKEL (reference sequence). The CDR3 runs 13 residues. Trimming left V 1 base short and J 7 bases short, with 9 bases between. Study processing details: Estimation of nucleated cell counts was performed using reference gene primer amplification. Measured with immunoSEQ multiplex PCR; TCRdb has only the in-frame clones, and not every one. For V, J and clone size, that table is used; D and trimming come from the DNA. The sample has roughly 250,000 clones; around four fifths are singletons. The source material was peripheral blood. V and J are TRBV3-1 (or the pseudogene TRBV3-2) and TRBJ2-3; possibly TRBD2 for D (5 bases). The source of this sequence is a man aged 40-49 years with active or convalescent COVID-19. The CDR3 here is CASSQATGNTQYF. The CDR3 region has the DNA TGTGCCAGCAGCCAAGCGACGGGGAATACGCAGTATTTT.